This T cell receptor beta chain was obtained from a study of blood T cell repertoires in COVID-19. Overall study context: There were acute and convalescent COVID-19 samples, and they came from the United States, Italy and Spain. The analysed material was cDNA or gDNA that came from T cells, B-cell-depleted T cells, or PBMCs.

The ends lost 6 bases at V and 2 bases at J; junction bases unmatched: 11. Per germline, CDR1 SNHLY and CDR2 FYNNEI. This CDR3 is 16 amino acids long. A single count supports this clone. As handled by the study authors: Reference gene primer amplification yielded estimated nucleated cell counts. Measured with immunoSEQ multiplex PCR; TCRdb has only the in-frame clones, and not every one. The V and J calls and clone size are taken from that table; D and trimming were inferred from the DNA. Here the sample spans approximately 210,000 clones, 75% to 90% being singletons. V and J are TRBV2 and TRBJ2-3, with TRBD2 matching over 7 bases. The sequence was obtained from a woman aged 70-85 years with active or convalescent COVID-19. Sequencing used peripheral blood. The CDR3 sequence is CASRGGSTIYTDTQYF. CDR3 DNA: TGTGCCAGCAGGGGCGGGAGTACGATTTACACAGATACGCAGTATTTT. The full variable domain, with the rest looked up from reference TRBV2 and TRBJ2-3, is EPEVTQTPSHQVTQMGQEVILRCVPISNHLYFYWYRQILGQKVEFLVSFYNNEISEKSEIFDDQFSVERPDGSNFTLKIRSTKLEDSAMYFCASRGGSTIYTDTQYFGPGTRLTVL.